This T cell receptor beta chain stems from a study of shared clonotypes between healthy human individuals. Points from the study as a whole: Across a handful of donors, naive CD4 shared about 5%, naive CD8 more than 3%, memory CD4 about 2.4%, memory CD8 under 0.5%.

At the deep level, the assay was run. Profiled with immunoSEQ multiplex PCR; TCRdb holds only in-frame clones, not every one. The data contain approximately 620,000 clones, almost 97% of them singletons. Germline lookup yields CDR1 SGHRS and CDR2 YFSETQ. V was shortened by 0 bases and J by 4 bases, with 11 bases between the two germline ends. The CDR3 extends over 15 amino acids. Concerning this clone itself: As yet, its antigen is unknown.

J is TRBJ2-1 and V is TRBV5-1; D may be TRBD1 (5 bases). Sequenced input: naive CD4+ T cells sorted from blood. Subset reported: CD45RA+ positively selected. The clonotype comes from a woman aged 30 to 39 in good health. CDR3 in DNA: TGCGCCAGCAGCTTGGAGGCAGGGCCATACAATGAGCAGTTCTTC. Translating gives CASSLEAGPYNEQFF.